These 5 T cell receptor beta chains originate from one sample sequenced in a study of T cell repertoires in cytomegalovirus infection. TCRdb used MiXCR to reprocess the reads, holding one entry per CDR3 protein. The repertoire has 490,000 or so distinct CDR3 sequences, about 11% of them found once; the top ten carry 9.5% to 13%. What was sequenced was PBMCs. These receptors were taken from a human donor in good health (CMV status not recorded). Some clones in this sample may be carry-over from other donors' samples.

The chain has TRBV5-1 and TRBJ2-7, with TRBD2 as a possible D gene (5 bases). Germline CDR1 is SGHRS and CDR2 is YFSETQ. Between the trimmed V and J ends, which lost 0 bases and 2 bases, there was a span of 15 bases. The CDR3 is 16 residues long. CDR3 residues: CASSLVRGSETYEQYF. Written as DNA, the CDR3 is TGCGCCAGCAGCTTGGTTCGGGGTTCCGAAACCTACGAGCAGTACTTC.

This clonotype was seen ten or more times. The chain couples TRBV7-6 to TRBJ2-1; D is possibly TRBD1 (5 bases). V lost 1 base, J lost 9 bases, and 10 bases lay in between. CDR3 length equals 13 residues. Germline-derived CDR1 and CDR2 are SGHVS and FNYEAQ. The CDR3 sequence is CASSLVDRGEQFF. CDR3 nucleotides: TGTGCCAGCAGCTTAGTAGATAGGGGTGAGCAGTTCTTC.

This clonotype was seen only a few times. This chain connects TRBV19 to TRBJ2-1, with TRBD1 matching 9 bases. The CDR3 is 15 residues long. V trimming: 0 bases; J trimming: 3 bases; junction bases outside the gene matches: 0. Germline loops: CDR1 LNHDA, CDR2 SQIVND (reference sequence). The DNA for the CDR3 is TGTGCCAGTAGTATAGAGGGACAGGGCTACAATGAGCAGTTCTTC. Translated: CASSIEGQGYNEQFF. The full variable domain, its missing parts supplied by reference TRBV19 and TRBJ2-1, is DGGITQSPKYLFRKEGQNVTLSCEQNLNHDAMYWYRQDPGQGLRLIYYSQIVNDFQKGDIAEGYSVSREKKESFPLTVTSAQKNPTAFYLCASSIEGQGYNEQFFGPGTRLTVL.

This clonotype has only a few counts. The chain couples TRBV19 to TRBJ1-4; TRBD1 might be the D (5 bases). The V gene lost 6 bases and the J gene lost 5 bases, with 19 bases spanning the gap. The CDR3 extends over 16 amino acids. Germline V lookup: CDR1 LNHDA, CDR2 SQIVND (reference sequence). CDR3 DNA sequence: TGTGCCAGTAGACCCCGGCAGGGTGAACAAAATGAAAAACTGTTTTTT. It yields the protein CASRPRQGEQNEKLFF.

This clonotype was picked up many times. The CDR3 loop reads CASTDDRPNTEAFF. DNA for the CDR3: TGTGCCAGCACCGATGACAGGCCGAACACTGAAGCTTTCTTT. The V and J genes are TRBV12-3 or TRBV12-4 and TRBJ1-1; D might be TRBD1 (6 bases). V lost 7 bases and J lost 1, with 13 bases in between. This CDR3 has 14 amino acids.